A selection of T cell receptor beta chains follows, all from one sample in a study of OX40 agonist ivuxolimab in advanced cancers. TCRdb's copy holds only in-frame clones and misses some; the assay was immunoSEQ multiplex PCR. Of some 94,000 clones in the sample, about 96% are singletons; the top ten hold roughly 2.1%. The sequenced sample was CD4+ or CD8+ T cells sorted from blood, obtained in a trial of the OX40 agonist ivuxolimab. The receptors were sampled from an adult with an advanced solid tumor such as melanoma, head and neck, liver or kidney cancer. Each CDR3 is given with its conserved first and last residue. A D gene is named only where the DNA matches it firmly. A clone size is listed for some rows: how often the clone was seen (once, few, many), or a class if it is expanded.

- TRBJ2-7 TRBV28 TRBD2 TGTGCCACCCAGCGGGGGTTAACCGAGCAGTACTTC CATQRGLTEQYF
- TRBJ1-2 TRBV27 TRBD1 TGTGCCAGCAGTCTCCGCGGACAGGGATATGGCTACACCTTC CASSLRGQGYGYTF
- TRBJ2-3 TRBV28 - TGTGCCAGCAGTTTACCTGGGGGTACAGATACGCAGTATTTT CASSLPGGTDTQYF
- TRBJ1-1 TRBV25-1 - TGTGCCAGTCCCAGGGAACAGAGTAGGAAGAACACTGAAGCTTTCTTT CASPREQSRKNTEAFF
- TRBJ2-3 TRBV6-5 - TGTGCCAGCACCCCGAAGGGGGGAACAGATACGCAGTATTTT CASTPKGGTDTQYF
- TRBJ2-3 TRBV7-2 - TGTGCCAGCAGCTTCTCTTCCGGGTCGCCGACAGATACGCAGTATTTT CASSFSSGSPTDTQYF
- TRBJ2-3 TRBV7-9 TRBD2 TGTGCCAGCAGTCTCGGACTAGCTGGCACAGATACGCAGTATTTT CASSLGLAGTDTQYF
once TRBJ1-2 TRBV13 TRBD1 TGTGCCAGCAGCGAGGGACAGGGTCTGGGGGACTATGGCTACACCTTC CASSEGQGLGDYGYTF
- TRBJ1-2 TRBV29-1 - TGCAGCGCTTACAGGGTTAACTATGGCTACACCTTC CSAYRVNYGYTF
- TRBJ2-7 TRBV5-1 TRBD1 TGCGCCAGCAGCACGACAGGGATGGAATACGAGCAGTACTTC CASSTTGMEYEQYF
- TRBJ2-7 TRBV6-6 - TGTGCCAGCCTGAGGGGGGGGGAGCAGTACTTC CASLRGGEQYF
- TRBJ2-4 TRBV4-1 - TGCGCCAGCAGCCAAGGCTTCCAAAACATTCAGTACTTC CASSQGFQNIQYF
- TRBJ2-7 TRBV18 TRBD2 TGTGCCAGCTCACTTACTAGCGGCACCTACGAGCAGTACTTC CASSLTSGTYEQYF
- TRBJ1-3 TRBV13 - TGTGCCAGCAGCACACACGACAGGAACTCTGGAAACACCATATATTTT CASSTHDRNSGNTIYF
- TRBJ2-3 TRBV20-1 - TGCAGTGCCAGACTGGTAGATACGCAGTATTTT CSARLVDTQYF
- TRBJ1-5 TRBV28 TRBD1 TGTGCCAGCAGTTTACCCGACAGGGTAGATCAGCCCCAGCATTTT CASSLPDRVDQPQHF
- TRBJ2-5 TRBV5-6 - TGTGCGAGCAACGTCGGAGAGACCCAGTACTTC CASNVGETQYF
once TRBJ1-2 TRBV5-1 TRBD1 TGCGCCAGCAGCTTGGGGGCCCAGAGTACAGGGGAGCCTTATGGCTACACCTTC CASSLGAQSTGEPYGYTF
- TRBJ1-2 TRBV5-1 - TGCGCCAGCAGACTGGCGGGGGGCGTAAGTGGCTACACCTTC CASRLAGGVSGYTF
- TRBJ2-2 TRBV9 TRBD2 TGTGCCAGCACGGGGGGGAGCACCGGGGAGCTGTTTTTT CASTGGSTGELFF
- TRBJ1-5 TRBV7-6 - TGTGCCAGCAGCCGAAGTGGGTCTGGTCAGCCCCAGCATTTT CASSRSGSGQPQHF
- TRBJ2-2 TRBV7-6 TRBD2 TGTGCCAGCAGCTTATCGGACTGGCGGGGGAGGGTCACCGGGGAGCTGTTTTTT CASSLSDWRGRVTGELFF
- TRBJ2-7 TRBV5-4 - TGTGCCAGCAGCCATTCATACGAGCAGTACTTC CASSHSYEQYF
- TRBJ1-3 TRBV29-1 - TGCAGCGTTGAATTCAGCAGGAACTCTGGAAACACCATATATTTT CSVEFSRNSGNTIYF
- TRBJ2-1 TRBV7-3 TRBD2 TGTGCCAGCAGCCTCGGACTAGCGGGCAATGAGCAGTTCTTC CASSLGLAGNEQFF
- TRBJ1-4 TRBV19 - TGTGCCAGTAGTATAGATAGCAGGGGTGAAAAACTGTTTTTT CASSIDSRGEKLFF
- TRBJ1-1 TRBV7-3 TRBD1 TGTGCCAGCAGCCCCGATGGACAGGAGAACACTGAAGCTTTCTTT CASSPDGQENTEAFF
- TRBJ1-5 TRBV25-1 - TGTGCCAGCAGTGATGGGAGGAATCAGCCCCAGCATTTT CASSDGRNQPQHF
- TRBJ2-7 TRBV4-3 - TGCGCCAGCAGCCCGCAGGGCGGCGCCTACGAGCAGTACTTC CASSPQGGAYEQYF
- TRBJ2-7 TRBV9 - TGTGCCAGCAGCGTAGGGGACTACGAGCAGTACTTC CASSVGDYEQYF
- TRBJ2-1 TRBV27 - TGTGCCAGCAGGCTCGGAGGGCCCGTCTACAATGAGCAGTTCTTC CASRLGGPVYNEQFF